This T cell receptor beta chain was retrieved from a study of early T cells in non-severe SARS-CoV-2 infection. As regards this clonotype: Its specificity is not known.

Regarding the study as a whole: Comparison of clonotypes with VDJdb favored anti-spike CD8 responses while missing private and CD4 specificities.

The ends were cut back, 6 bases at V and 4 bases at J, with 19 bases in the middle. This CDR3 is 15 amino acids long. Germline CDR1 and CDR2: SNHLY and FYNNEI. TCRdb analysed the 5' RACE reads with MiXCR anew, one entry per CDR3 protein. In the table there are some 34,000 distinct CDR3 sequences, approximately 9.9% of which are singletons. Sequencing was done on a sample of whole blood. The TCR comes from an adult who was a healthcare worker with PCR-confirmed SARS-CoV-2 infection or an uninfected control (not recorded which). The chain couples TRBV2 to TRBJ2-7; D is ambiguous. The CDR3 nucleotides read TGTGCCAGCAGGGATGTAGTTACTCGACCTTACGAGCAGTACTTC. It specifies CASRDVVTRPYEQYF.